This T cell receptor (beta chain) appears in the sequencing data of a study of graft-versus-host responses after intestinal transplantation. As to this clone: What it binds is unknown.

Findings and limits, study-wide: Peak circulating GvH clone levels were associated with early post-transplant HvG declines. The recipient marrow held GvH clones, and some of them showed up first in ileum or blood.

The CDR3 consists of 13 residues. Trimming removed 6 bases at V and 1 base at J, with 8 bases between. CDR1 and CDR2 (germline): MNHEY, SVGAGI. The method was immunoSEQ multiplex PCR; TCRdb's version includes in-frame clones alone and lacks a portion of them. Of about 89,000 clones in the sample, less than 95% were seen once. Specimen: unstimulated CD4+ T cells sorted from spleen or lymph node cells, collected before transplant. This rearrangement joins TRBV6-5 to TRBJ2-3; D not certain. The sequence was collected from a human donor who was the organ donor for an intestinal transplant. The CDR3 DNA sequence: TGTGCCAGCAGGAGGCCAGGCACAGATACGCAGTATTTT. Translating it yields CASRRPGTDTQYF.